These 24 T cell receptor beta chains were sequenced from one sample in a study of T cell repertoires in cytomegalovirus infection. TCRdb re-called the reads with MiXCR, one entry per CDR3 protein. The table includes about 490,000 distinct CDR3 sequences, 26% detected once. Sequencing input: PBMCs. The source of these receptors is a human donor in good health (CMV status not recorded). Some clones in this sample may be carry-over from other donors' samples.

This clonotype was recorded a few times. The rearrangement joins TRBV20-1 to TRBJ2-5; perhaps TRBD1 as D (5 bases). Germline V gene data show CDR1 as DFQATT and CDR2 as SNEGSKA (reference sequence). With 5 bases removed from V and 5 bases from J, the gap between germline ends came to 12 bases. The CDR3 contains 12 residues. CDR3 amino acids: CSAEPHRETQYF. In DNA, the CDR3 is TGCAGTGCTGAACCTCACAGGGAGACCCAGTACTTC.

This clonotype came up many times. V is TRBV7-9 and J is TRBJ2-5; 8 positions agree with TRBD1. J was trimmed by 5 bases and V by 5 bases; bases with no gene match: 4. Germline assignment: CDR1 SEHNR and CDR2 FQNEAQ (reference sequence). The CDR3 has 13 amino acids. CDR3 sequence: CASSLPGGETQYF. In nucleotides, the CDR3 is TGTGCCAGCAGCCTCCCAGGGGGCGAGACCCAGTACTTC. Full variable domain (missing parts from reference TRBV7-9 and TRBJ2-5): DTGVSQNPRHKITKRGQNVTFRCDPISEHNRLYWYRQTLGQGPEFLTYFQNEAQLEKSRLLSDRFSAERPKGSFSTLEIQRTEQGDSAMYLCASSLPGGETQYFGPGTRLLVL.

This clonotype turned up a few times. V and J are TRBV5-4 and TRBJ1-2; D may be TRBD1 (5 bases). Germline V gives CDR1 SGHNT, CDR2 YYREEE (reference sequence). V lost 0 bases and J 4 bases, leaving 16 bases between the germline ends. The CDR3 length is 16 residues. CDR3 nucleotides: TGTGCCAGCAGCTTGGGTGGGACCGACTGGGGCTATGGCTACACCTTC. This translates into CASSLGGTDWGYGYTF.

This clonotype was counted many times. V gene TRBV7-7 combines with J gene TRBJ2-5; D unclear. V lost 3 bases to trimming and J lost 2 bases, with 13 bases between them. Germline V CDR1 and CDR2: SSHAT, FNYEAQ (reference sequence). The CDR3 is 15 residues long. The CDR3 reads CASSLAGPTQETQYF. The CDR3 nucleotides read TGTGCCAGCAGCTTGGCCGGACCGACGCAAGAGACCCAGTACTTC.

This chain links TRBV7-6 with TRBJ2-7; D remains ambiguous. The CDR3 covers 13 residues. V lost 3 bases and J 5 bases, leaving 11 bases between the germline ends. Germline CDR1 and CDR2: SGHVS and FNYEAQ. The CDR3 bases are TGTGCCAGCAGCTTGGCCGCCTCGGACGAGCAGTACTTC. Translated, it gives CASSLAASDEQYF.

CDR3 sequence: CAISESDRSNQPQHF. In DNA form, the CDR3 reads TGTGCCATCAGTGAGAGCGACAGGAGCAATCAGCCCCAGCATTTT. This chain joins TRBV10-3 and TRBJ1-5; D might be TRBD1 (6 bases). The CDR3 covers 15 residues. The V and J ends lost 2 bases and 1 base respectively, with 9 bases between them. Germline-derived CDR1 and CDR2 are ENHRY and SYGVKD.

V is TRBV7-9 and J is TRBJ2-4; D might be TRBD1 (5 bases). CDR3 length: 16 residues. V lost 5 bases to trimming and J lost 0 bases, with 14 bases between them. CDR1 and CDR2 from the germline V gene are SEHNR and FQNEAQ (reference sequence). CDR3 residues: CASSAFRAIAKNIQYF. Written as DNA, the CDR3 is TGTGCCAGCAGCGCCTTCAGGGCTATAGCCAAAAACATTCAGTACTTC.

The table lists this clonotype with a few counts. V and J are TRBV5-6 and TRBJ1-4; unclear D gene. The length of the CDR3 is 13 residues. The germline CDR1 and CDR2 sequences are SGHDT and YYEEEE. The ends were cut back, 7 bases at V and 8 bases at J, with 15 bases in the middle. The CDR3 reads CASEGQDHEKLFF. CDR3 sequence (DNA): TGTGCCAGCGAGGGCCAGGACCACGAAAAACTGTTTTTT.

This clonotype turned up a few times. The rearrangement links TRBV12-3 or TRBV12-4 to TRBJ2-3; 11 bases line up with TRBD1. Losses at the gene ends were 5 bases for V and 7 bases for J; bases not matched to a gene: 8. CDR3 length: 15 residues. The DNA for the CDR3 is TGTGCCAGCAGTGCCGGGACAGGGGGTCGGAATACGCAGTATTTT. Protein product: CASSAGTGGRNTQYF.

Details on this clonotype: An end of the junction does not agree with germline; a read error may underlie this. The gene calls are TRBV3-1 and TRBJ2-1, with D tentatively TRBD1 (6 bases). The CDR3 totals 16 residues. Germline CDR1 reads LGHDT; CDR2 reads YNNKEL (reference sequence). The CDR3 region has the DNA TGTGCCAGCAGCCAAGGGGGCCGGGGATGGGACAATGAGCAGCTCTTC. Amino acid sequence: CASSQGGRGWDNEQLF.

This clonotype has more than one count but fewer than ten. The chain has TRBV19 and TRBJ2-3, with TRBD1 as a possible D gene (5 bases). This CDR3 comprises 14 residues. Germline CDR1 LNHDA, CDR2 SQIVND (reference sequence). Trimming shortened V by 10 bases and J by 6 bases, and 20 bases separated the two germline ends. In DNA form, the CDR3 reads TGTGCCACAAAGACAGACCTTCAGACTGATACGCAGTATTTT. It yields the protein CATKTDLQTDTQYF.

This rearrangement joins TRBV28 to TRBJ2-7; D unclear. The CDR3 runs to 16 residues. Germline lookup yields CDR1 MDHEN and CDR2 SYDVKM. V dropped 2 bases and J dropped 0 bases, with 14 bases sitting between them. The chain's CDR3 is CASSLRVSFSSYEQYF. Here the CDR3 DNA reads TGTGCCAGCAGTTTACGGGTCAGTTTTAGCTCCTACGAGCAGTACTTC.

DNA for the CDR3: TGCGCCAGCATCAGGGACCTAGCCAAAAACATTCAGTACTTC. Its translation: CASIRDLAKNIQYF. The rearrangement uses TRBV10-2 and TRBJ2-4; perhaps D is TRBD1 or TRBD2 (5 bases each). The V end was cut by 7 bases, the J end by 0 bases, with 10 bases between. There are 14 residues in the CDR3. Germline lookup yields CDR1 WSHSY and CDR2 SAAADI.

The CDR3 nucleotides are TGTGCCAGCAGCCGACCCGGGCAGGACGGAGCTTTCTTT. Residues: CASSRPGQDGAFF. The rearrangement joins TRBV28 to TRBJ1-1; D gene uncertain. The CDR3 contains 13 residues. From germline, CDR1 is MDHEN and CDR2 SYDVKM. The ends were cut back, 6 bases at V and 10 bases at J, with 18 bases in the middle.

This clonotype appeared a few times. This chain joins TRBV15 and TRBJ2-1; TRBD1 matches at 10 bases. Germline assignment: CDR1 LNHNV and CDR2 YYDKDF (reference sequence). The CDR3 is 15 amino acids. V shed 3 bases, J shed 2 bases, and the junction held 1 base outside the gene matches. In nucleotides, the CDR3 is TGTGCCACCAGCAGGGACAGGGGGACCTACAATGAGCAGTTCTTC. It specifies CATSRDRGTYNEQFF.

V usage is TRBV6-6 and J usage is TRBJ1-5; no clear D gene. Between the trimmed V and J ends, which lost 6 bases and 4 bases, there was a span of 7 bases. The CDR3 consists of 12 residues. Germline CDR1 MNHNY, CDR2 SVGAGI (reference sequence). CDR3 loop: CASRPWNQPQHF. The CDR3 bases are TGTGCCAGCAGGCCCTGGAATCAGCCCCAGCATTTT.

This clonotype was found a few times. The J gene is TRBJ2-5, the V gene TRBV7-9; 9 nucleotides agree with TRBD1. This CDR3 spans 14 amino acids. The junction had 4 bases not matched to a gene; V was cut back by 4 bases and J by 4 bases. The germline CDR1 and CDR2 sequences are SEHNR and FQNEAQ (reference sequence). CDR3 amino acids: CASSWDRERETQYF. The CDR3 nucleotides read TGTGCCAGCAGCTGGGACAGGGAACGAGAGACCCAGTACTTC. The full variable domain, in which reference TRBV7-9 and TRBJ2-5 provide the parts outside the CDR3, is DTGVSQNPRHKITKRGQNVTFRCDPISEHNRLYWYRQTLGQGPEFLTYFQNEAQLEKSRLLSDRFSAERPKGSFSTLEIQRTEQGDSAMYLCASSWDRERETQYFGPGTRLLVL.

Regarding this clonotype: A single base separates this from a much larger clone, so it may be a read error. The chain's CDR3 is CASSQRELTRELFF. CDR3 coding DNA: TGCGCCAGCAGTCAACGGGAACTCACCAGGGAGCTGTTTTTT. The chain has TRBV23-1 and TRBJ2-2; a weak D match, TRBD2 (5 bases). TRBV23-1 is known as an ORF, though its function is uncertain. This CDR3 comprises 14 residues.

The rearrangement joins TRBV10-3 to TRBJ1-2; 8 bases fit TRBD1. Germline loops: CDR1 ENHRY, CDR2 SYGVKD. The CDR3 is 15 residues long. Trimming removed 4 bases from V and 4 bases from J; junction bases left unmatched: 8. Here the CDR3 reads CAISAQGARGYGYTF. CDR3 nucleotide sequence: TGTGCCATCAGTGCCCAGGGGGCGCGTGGCTATGGCTACACCTTC.

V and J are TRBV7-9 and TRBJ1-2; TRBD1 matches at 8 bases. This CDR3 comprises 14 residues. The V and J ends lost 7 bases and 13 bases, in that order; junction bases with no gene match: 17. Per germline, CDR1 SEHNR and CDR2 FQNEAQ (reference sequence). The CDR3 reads CASNSGQGPQEGTF. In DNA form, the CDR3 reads TGTGCCAGCAACTCCGGACAGGGCCCGCAGGAAGGCACCTTC.

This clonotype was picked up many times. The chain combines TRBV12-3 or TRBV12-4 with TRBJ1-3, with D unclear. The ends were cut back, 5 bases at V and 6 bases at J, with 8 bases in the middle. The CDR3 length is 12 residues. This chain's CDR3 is CASSATSNTIYF. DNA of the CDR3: TGTGCCAGCAGTGCGACATCAAACACCATATATTTT.

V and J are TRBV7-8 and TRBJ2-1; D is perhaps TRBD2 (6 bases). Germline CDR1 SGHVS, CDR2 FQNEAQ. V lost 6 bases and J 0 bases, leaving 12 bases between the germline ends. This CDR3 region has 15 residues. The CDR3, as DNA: TGTGCCAGCAGGCCGGCGGGGAGCTCCTACAATGAGCAGTTCTTC. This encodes CASRPAGSSYNEQFF.

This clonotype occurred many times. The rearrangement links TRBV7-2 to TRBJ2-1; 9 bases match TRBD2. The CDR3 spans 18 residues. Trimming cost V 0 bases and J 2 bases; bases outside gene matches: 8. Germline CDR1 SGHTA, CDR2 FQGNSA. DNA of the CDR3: TGTGCCAGCAGCTTAGCCCTAGCGGGACTAGGAGCCTACAATGAGCAGTTCTTC. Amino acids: CASSLALAGLGAYNEQFF.

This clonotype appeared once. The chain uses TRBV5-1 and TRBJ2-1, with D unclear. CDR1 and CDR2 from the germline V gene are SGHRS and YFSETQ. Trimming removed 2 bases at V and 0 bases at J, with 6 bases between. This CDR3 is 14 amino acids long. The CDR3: CASSFASSYNEQFF. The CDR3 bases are TGCGCCAGCAGCTTCGCTAGCTCCTACAATGAGCAGTTCTTC.